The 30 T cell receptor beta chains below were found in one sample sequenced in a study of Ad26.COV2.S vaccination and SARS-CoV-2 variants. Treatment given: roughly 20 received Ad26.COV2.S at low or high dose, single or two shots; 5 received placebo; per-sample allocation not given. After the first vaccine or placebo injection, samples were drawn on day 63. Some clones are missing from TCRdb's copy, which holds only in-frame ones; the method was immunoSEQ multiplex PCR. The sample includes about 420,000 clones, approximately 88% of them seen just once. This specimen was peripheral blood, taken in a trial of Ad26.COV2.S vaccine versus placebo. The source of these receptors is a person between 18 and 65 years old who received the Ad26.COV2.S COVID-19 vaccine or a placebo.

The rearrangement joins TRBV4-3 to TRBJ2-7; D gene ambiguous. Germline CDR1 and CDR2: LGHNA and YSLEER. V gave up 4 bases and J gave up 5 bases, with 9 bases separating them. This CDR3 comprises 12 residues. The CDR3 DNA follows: TGCGCCAGCAGCCCCTCGCCCGACGAGCAGTACTTC. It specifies CASSPSPDEQYF.

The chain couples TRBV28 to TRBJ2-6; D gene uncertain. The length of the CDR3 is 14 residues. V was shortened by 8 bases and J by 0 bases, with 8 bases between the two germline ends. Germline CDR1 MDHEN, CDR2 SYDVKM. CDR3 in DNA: TGTGCCAGCCGACACCCCTCTGGGGCCAACGTCCTGACTTTC. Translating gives CASRHPSGANVLTF.

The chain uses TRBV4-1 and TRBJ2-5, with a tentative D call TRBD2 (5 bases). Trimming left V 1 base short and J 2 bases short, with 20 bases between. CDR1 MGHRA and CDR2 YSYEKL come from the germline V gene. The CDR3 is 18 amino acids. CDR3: CASSQGVPFPGSQETQYF. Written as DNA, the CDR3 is TGCGCCAGCAGCCAAGGCGTACCCTTTCCGGGGAGTCAAGAGACCCAGTACTTC.

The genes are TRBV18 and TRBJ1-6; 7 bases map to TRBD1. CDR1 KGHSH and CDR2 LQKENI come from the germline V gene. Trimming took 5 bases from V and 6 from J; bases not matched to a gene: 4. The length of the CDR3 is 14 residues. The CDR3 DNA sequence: TGTGCCAGCTCAGCGGGACAGAGTAATTCACCCCTCCACTTT. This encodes CASSAGQSNSPLHF.

The CDR3 DNA sequence: TGCGCCAGCAGCCGCCCCGGACAGGGAAGCATGAACACTGAAGCTTTCTTT. Residues: CASSRPGQGSMNTEAFF. This chain joins TRBV4-1 and TRBJ1-1; 8 nucleotides align to TRBD1. Trimming cost V 4 bases and J 0 bases; bases outside gene matches: 10. Germline V gives CDR1 MGHRA, CDR2 YSYEKL. CDR3 length equals 17 residues.

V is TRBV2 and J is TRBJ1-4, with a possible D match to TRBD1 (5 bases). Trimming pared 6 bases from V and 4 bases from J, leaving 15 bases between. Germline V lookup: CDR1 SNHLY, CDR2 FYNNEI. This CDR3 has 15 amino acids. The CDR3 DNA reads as TGTGCCAGCAGCCCGATCAGGGTGATTAATGAAAAACTGTTTTTT. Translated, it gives CASSPIRVINEKLFF.

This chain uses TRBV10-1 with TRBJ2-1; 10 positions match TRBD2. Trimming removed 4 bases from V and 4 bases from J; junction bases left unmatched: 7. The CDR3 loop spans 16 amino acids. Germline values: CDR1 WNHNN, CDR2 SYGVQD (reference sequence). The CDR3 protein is CASSVSALAGYNEQFF. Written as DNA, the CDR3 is TGCGCCAGCAGTGTGAGCGCACTAGCGGGATACAATGAGCAGTTCTTC.

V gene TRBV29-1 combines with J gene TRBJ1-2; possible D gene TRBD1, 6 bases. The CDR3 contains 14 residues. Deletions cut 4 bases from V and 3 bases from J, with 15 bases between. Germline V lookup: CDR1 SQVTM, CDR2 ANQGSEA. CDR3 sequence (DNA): TGCAGCGTTGGAGGAGACTCAGGGGACTATGGCTACACCTTC. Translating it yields CSVGGDSGDYGYTF.

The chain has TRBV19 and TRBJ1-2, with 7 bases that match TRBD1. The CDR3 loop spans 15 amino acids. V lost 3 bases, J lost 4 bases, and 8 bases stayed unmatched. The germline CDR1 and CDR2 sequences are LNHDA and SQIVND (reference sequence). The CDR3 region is CASSIDRDSFYGYTF. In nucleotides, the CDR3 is TGTGCCAGTAGTATCGACCGGGACAGCTTCTATGGCTACACCTTC.

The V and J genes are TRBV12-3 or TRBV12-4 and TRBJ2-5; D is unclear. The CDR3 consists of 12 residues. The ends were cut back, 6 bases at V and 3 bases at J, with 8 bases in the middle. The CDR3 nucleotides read TGTGCCAGCAGAATACACGAAGAGACCCAGTACTTC. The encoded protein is CASRIHEETQYF.

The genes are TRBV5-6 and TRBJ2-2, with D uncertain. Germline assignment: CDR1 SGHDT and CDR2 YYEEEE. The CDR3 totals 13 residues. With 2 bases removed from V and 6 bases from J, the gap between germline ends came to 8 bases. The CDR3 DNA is TGTGCCAGCAGCTTTCCTCGGTCCGGGGAGCTGTTTTTT. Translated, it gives CASSFPRSGELFF.

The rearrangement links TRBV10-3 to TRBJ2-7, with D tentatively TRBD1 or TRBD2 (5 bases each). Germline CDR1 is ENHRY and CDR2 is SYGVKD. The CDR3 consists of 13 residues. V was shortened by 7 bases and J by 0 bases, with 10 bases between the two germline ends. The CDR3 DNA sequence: TGTGCCATCATGGGGACGAGCTCCTACGAGCAGTACTTC. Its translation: CAIMGTSSYEQYF.

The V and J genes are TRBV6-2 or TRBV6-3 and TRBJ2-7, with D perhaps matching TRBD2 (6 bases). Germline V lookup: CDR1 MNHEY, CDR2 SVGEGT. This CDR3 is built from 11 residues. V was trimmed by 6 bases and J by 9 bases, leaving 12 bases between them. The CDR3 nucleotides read TGTGCCAGCAGCCAATCGGGGGTGCAGTACTTC. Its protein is CASSQSGVQYF.

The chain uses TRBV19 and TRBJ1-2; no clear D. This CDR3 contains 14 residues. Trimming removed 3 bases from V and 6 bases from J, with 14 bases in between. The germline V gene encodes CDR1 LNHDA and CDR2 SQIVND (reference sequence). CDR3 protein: CASSIAPERNGYTF. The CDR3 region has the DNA TGTGCCAGTAGTATTGCCCCAGAGCGGAATGGCTACACCTTC.

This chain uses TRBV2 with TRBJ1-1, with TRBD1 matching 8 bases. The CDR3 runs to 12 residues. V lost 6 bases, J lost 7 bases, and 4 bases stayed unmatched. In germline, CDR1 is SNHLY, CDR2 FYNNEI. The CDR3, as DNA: TGTGCCAGCAGCACGGACAGGGTTGAAGCTTTCTTT. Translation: CASSTDRVEAFF.

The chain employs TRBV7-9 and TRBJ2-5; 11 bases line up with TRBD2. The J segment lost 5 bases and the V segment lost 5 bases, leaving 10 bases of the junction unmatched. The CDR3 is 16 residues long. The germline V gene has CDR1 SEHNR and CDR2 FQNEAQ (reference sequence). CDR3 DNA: TGTGCCAGCAGCCCGCCCACGAGACTAGCGGGGGAGACCCAGTACTTC. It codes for CASSPPTRLAGETQYF.

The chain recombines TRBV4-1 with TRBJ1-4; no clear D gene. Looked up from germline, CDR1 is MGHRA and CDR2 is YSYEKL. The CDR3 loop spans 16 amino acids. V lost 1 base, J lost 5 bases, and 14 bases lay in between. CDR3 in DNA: TGCGCCAGCAGCCAAGTCGTGACCGACTCAAATGAAAAACTGTTTTTT. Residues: CASSQVVTDSNEKLFF.

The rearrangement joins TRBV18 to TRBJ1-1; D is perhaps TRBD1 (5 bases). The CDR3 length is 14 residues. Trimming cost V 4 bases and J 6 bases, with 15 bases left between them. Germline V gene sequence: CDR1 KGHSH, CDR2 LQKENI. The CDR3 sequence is CASSLSVGDAEAFF. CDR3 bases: TGTGCCAGCTCACTATCCGTAGGGGACGCTGAAGCTTTCTTT.

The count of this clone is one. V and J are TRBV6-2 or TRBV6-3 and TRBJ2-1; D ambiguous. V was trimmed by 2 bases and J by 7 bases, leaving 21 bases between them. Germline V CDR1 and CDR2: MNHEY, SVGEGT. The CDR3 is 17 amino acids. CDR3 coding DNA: TGTGCCAGCAGTTACCCTAAAGGACCGAATCAAGTGAATGAGCAGTTCTTC. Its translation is CASSYPKGPNQVNEQFF.

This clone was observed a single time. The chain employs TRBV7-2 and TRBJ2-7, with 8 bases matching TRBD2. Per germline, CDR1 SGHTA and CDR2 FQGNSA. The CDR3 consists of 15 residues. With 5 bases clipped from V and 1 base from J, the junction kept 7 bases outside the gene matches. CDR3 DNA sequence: TGTGCCAGCAGCCCACACGGGGGGGAATCCTACGAGCAGTACTTC. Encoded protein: CASSPHGGESYEQYF.

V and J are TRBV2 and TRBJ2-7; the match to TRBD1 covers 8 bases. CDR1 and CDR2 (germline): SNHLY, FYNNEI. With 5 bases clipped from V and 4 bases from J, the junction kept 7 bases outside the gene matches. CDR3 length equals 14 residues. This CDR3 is CASSPGQGPYEQYF. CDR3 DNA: TGTGCCAGCAGTCCCGGACAGGGTCCGTACGAGCAGTACTTC.

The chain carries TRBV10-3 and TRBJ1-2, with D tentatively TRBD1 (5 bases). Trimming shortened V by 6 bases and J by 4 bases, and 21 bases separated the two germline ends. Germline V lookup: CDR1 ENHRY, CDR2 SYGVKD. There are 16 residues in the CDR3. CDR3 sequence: CAIRAWQRGAGYGYTF. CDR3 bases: TGTGCCATCAGGGCGTGGCAAAGGGGCGCCGGCTATGGCTACACCTTC.

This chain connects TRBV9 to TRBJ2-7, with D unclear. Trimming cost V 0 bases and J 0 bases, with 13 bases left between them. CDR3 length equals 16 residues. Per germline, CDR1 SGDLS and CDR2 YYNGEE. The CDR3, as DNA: TGTGCCAGCAGCGTAGGGGCCGGGCGGAGCTCCTACGAGCAGTACTTC. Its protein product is CASSVGAGRSSYEQYF.

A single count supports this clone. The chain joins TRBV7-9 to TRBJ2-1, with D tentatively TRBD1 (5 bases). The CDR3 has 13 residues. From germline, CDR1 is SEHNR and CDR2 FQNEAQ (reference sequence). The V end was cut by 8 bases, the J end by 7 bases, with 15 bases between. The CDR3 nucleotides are TGTGCCAGCGTTACAGGAATACAGAATGAGCAGTTCTTC. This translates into CASVTGIQNEQFF.

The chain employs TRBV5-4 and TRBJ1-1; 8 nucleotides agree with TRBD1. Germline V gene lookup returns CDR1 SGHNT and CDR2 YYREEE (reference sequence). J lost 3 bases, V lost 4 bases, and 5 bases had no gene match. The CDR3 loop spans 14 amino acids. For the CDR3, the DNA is TGTGCCAGCAGCCCGGACAGGGCCGACACTGAAGCTTTCTTT. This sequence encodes CASSPDRADTEAFF.

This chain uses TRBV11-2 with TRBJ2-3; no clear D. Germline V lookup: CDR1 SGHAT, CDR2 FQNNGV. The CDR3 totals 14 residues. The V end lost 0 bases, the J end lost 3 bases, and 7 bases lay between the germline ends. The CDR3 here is CASSLDPRTDTQYF. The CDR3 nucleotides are TGTGCCAGCAGCTTAGATCCCAGGACAGATACGCAGTATTTT.

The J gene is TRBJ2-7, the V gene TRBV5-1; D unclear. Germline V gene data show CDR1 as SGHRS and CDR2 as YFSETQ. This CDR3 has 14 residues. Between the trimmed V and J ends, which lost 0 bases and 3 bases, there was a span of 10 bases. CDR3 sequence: CASSLALRIYEQYF. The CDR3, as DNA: TGCGCCAGCAGCTTGGCGTTAAGAATCTACGAGCAGTACTTC.

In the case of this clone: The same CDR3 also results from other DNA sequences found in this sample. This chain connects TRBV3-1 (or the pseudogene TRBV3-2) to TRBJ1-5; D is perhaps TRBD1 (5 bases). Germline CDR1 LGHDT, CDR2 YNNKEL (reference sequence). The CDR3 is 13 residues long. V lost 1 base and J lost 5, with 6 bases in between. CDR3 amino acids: CASSQGGDQPQHF. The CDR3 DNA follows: TGTGCCAGCAGCCAAGGAGGGGATCAGCCCCAGCATTTT.

The CDR3 reads CASSFGGSDIQYF. The CDR3 nucleotides read TGCGCCAGCAGCTTTGGCGGGTCTGACATTCAGTACTTC. The V call is TRBV5-1, the J call TRBJ2-4; a possible D gene is TRBD2 (5 bases). This CDR3 comprises 13 residues. Germline V lookup: CDR1 SGHRS, CDR2 YFSETQ. V was shortened by 2 bases and J by 8 bases, with 11 bases between the two germline ends.

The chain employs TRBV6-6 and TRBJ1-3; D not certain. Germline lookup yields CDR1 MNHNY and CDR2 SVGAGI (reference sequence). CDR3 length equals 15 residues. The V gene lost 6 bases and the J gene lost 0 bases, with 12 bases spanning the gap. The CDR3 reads CASRETAISGNTIYF. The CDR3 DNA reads TGTGCCAGCAGGGAGACGGCGATCTCTGGAAACACCATATATTTT.